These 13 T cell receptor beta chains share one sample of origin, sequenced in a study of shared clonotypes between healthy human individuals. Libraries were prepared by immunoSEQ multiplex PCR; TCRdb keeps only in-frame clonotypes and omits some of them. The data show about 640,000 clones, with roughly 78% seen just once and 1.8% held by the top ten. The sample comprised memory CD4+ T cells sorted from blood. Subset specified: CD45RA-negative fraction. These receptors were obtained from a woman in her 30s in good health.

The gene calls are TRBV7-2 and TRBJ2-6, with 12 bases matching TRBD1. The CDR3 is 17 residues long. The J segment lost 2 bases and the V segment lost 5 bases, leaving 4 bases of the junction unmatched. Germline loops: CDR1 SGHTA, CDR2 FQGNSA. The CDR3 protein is CASSRGTGGAGANVLTF. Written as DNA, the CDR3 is TGTGCCAGCAGCCGAGGGACAGGGGGCGCTGGGGCCAACGTCCTGACTTTC.

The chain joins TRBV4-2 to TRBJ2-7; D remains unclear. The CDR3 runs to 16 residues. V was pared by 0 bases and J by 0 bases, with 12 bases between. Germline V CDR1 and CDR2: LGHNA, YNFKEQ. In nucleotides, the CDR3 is TGTGCCAGCAGCCAAGATTCAAGCGTGAGCTCCTACGAGCAGTACTTC. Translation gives CASSQDSSVSSYEQYF.

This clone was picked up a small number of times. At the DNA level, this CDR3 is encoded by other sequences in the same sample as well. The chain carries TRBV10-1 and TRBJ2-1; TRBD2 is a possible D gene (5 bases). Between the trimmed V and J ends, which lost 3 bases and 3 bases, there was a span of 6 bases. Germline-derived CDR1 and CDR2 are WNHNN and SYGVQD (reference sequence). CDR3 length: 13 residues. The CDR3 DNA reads TGCGCCAGCAGTGAAGGACTCTACAATGAGCAGTTCTTC. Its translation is CASSEGLYNEQFF.

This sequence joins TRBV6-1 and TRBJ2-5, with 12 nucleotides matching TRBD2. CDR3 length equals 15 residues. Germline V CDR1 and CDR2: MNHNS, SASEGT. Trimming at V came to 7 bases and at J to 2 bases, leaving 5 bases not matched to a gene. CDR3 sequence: CASTLTSGSQETQYF. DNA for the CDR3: TGTGCCAGCACCTTGACTAGCGGGAGTCAAGAGACCCAGTACTTC.

As DNA, the CDR3 is TGTGCCAGCGGAGCGTTAACCGAAAAACTGTTTTTT. It encodes CASGALTEKLFF. The chain uses TRBV28 and TRBJ1-4; D call uncertain. The V gene's germline CDR1 is MDHEN and CDR2 SYDVKM. V was pared by 8 bases and J by 8 bases, with 12 bases between. This CDR3 has 12 amino acids.

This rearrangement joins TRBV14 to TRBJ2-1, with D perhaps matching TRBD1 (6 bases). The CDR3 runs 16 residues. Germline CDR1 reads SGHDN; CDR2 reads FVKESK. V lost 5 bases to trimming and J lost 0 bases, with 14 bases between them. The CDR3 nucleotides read TGTGCCAGCAGCGTACCCGGGACACTCTCCTACAATGAGCAGTTCTTC. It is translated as CASSVPGTLSYNEQFF.

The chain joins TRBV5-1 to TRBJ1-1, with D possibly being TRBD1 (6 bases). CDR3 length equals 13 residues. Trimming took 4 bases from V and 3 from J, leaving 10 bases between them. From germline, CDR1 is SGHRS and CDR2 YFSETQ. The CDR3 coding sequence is TGCGCCAGCAGCGTTACAGGGTACACTGAAGCTTTCTTT. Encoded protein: CASSVTGYTEAFF.

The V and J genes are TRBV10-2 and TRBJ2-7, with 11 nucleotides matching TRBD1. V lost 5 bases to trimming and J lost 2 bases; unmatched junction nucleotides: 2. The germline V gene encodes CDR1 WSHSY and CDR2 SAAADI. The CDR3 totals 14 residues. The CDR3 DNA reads TGCGCCAGCAGTCTGGGACAGGGGGCCTACGAGCAGTACTTC. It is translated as CASSLGQGAYEQYF.

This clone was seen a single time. The CDR3 is CASSYSLGGYYEQYF. CDR3 coding DNA: TGTGCCAGCAGTTACTCGCTAGGGGGGTACTACGAGCAGTACTTC. J is TRBJ2-7 and V is TRBV6-5; the D gene could be TRBD1 or TRBD2 (6 bases each). The germline V gene encodes CDR1 MNHEY and CDR2 SVGAGI. The V end was cut by 0 bases, the J end by 3 bases, with 12 bases between. This CDR3 spans 15 amino acids.

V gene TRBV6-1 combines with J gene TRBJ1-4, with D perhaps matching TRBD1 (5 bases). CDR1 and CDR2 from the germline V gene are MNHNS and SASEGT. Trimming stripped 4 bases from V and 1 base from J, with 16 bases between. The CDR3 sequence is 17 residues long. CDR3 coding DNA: TGTGCCAGCAGTGGCGCCGGAGTGGGGGAAACTAATGAAAAACTGTTTTTT. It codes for CASSGAGVGETNEKLFF.

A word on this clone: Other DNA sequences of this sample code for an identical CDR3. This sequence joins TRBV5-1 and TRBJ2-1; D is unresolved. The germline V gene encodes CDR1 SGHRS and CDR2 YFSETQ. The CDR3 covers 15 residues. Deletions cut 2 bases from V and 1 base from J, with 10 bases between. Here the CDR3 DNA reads TGCGCCAGCAGCTTAGACGTTCCGTCCTACAATGAGCAGTTCTTC. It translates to CASSLDVPSYNEQFF. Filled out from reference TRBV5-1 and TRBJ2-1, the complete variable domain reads KAGVTQTPRYLIKTRGQQVTLSCSPISGHRSVSWYQQTPGQGLQFLFEYFSETQRNKGNFPGRFSGRQFSNSRSEMNVSTLELGDSALYLCASSLDVPSYNEQFFGPGTRLTVL.

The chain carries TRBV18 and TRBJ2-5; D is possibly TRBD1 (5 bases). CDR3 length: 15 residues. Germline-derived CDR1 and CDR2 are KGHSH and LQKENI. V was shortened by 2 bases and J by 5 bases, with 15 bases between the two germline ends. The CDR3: CASSPGGRASETQYF. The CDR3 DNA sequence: TGTGCCAGCTCACCAGGTGGCAGGGCCTCGGAGACCCAGTACTTC.

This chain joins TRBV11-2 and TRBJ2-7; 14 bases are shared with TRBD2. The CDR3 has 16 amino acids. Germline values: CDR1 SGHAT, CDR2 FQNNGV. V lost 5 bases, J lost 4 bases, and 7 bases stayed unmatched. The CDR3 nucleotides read TGTGCCAGCAGCAACCCTCGGACTAGCGGGAGGTACGAGCAGTACTTC. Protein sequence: CASSNPRTSGRYEQYF.